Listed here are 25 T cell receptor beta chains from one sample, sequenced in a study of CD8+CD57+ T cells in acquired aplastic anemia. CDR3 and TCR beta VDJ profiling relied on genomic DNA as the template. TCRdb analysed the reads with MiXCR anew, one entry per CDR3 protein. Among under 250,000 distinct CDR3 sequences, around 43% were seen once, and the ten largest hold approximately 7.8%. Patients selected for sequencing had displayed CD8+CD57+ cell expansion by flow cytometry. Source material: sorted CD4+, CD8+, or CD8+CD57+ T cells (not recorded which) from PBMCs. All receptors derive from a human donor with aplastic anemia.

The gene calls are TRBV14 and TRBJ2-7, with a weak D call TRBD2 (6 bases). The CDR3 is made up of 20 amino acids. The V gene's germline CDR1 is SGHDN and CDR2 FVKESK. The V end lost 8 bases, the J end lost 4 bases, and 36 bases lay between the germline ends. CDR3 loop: CASSPTPRADLDTGGYEQYF. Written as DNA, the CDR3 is TGTGCCAGCTCACCCACACCCAGGGCGGATCTGGACACCGGAGGGTACGAGCAGTACTTC. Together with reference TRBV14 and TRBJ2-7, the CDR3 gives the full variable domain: EAGVTQFPSHSVIEKGQTVTLRCDPISGHDNLYWYRRVMGKEIKFLLHFVKESKQDESGMPNNRFLAERTGGTYSTLKVQPAELEDSGVYFCASSPTPRADLDTGGYEQYFGPGTRLTVT.

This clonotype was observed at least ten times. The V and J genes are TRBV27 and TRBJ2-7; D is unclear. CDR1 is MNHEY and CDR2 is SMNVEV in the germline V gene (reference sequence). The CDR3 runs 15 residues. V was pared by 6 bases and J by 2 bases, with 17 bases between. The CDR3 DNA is TGTGCCAGCAGGTCCGACTCACTCGACGCCTACGAGCAGTACTTC. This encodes CASRSDSLDAYEQYF.

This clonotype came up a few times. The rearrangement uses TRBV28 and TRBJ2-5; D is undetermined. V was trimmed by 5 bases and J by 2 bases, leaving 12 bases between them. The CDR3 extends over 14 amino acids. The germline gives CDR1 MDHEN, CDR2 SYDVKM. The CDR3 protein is CASSPNRRQETQYF. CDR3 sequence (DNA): TGTGCCAGCAGTCCAAACAGAAGACAAGAGACCCAGTACTTC.

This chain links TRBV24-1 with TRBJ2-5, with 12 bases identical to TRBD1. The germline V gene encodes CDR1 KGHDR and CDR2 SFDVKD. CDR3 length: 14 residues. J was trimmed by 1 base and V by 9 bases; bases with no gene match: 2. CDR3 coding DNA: TGTGCCACCGGGACAGGGGGCGTCCAAGAGACCCAGTACTTC. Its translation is CATGTGGVQETQYF.

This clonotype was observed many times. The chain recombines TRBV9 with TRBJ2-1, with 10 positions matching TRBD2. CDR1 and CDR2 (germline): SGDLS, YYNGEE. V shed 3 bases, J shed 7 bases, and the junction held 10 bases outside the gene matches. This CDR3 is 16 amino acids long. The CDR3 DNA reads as TGTGCCAGCAGCGCCTGGAGCGGGGGGGCCTGGAATGAGCAGTTCTTC. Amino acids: CASSAWSGGAWNEQFF.

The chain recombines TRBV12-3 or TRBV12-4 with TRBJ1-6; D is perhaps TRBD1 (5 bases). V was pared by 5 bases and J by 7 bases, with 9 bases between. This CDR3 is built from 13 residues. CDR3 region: CASSAYRNSPLHF. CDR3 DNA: TGTGCCAGCAGTGCCTACAGGAATTCACCCCTCCACTTT.

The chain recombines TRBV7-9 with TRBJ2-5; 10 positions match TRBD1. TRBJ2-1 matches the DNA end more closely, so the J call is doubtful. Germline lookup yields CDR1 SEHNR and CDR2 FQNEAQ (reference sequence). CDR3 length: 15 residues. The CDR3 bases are TGTGCCAGCAGCTCGCTCCGGGACAGGGGCAATGAGCAGTTCTTC. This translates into CASSSLRDRGNEQFF.

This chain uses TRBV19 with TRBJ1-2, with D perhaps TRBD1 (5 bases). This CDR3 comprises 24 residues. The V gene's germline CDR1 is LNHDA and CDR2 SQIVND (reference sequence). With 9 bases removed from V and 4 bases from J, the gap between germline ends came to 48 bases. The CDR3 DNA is TGTGCCAGCTCACCAAGGGATCCAGGGACCAGGGTGTGGGAACTAGTTCTCTCCGCCTATGGCTACACCTTC. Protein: CASSPRDPGTRVWELVLSAYGYTF.

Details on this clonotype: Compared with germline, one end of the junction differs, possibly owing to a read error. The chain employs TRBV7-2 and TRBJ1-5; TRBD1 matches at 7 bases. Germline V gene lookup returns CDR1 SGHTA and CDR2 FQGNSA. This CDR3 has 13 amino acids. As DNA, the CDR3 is TGCGCCAGCAGCCCAAACAGGGGTCAGCCCCAGCATTTT. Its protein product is CASSPNRGQPQHF.

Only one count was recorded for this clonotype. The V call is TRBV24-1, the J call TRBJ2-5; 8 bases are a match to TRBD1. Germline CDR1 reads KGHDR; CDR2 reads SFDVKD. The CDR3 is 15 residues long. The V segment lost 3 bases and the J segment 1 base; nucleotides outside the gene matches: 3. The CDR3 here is CATSDRQGTQETQYF. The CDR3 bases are TGTGCCACCAGTGATCGACAGGGGACCCAAGAGACCCAGTACTTC.

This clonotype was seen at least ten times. The DNA of the CDR3 is TGTGCCAGCAGCTTAACGACTAGCGGTGCCACTAATACGCAGTATTTT. Protein product: CASSLTTSGATNTQYF. The chain employs TRBV7-3 and TRBJ2-3; 9 bases fit TRBD2. Trimming cost V 0 bases and J 7 bases; bases outside gene matches: 8. CDR1 is SGHTA, CDR2 FQGTGA, per germline. The CDR3 consists of 16 residues.

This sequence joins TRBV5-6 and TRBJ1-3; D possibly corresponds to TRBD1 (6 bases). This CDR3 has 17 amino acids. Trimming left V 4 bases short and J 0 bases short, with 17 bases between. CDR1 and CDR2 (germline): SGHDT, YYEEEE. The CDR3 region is CASSPRHRESSGNTIYF. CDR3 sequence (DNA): TGTGCCAGCAGCCCCAGGCACAGGGAGAGCTCTGGAAACACCATATATTTT.

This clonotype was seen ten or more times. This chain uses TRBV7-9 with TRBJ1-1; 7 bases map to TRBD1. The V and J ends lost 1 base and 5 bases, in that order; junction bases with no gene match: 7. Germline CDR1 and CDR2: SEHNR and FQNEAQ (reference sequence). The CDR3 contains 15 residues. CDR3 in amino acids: CASSLGQGFRTEAFF. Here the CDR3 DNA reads TGTGCCAGCAGCTTAGGACAGGGATTTCGGACTGAAGCTTTCTTT.

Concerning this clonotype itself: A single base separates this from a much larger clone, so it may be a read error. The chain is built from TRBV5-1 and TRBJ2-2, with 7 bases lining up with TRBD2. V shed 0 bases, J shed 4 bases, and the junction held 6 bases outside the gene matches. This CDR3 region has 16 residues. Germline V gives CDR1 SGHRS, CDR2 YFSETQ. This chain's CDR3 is CASSLAGRGTTGELFF. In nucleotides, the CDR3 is TGCGCCAGCAGCTTGGCTGGGCGGGGGACCACCGGGGAGCTGTTTTTT.

Here the CDR3 DNA reads TGTGCCAGCAGTCCCGACAGGGGGCTGAAGACCCAGTACTTC. Amino acids: CASSPDRGLKTQYF. This chain joins TRBV7-2 and TRBJ2-5, with 10 bases matching TRBD1. Germline-derived CDR1 and CDR2 are SGHTA and FQGNSA. V was clipped by 6 bases and J by 6 bases; unmatched bases: 7. The CDR3 consists of 14 residues.

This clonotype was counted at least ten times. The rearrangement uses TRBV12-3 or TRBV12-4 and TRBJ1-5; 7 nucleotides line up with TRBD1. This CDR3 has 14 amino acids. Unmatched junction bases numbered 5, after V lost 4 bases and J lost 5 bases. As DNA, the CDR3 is TGTGCCAGCAGTTCGGACAGGCGATATCAGCCCCAGCATTTT. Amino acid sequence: CASSSDRRYQPQHF.

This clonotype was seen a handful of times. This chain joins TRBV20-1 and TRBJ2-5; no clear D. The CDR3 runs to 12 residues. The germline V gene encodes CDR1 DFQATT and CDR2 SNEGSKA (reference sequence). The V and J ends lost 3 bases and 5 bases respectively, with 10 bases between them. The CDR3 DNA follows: TGCAGTGCTAGCGACATAAGGGAGACCCAGTACTTC. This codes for CSASDIRETQYF.

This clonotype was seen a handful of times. The CDR3 protein is CASSSGTGRLGTEAFF. CDR3 coding DNA: TGTGCCAGCAGCTCTGGGACAGGGCGTTTGGGCACTGAAGCTTTCTTT. This chain links TRBV9 with TRBJ1-1; TRBD1 aligns across 9 bases. CDR3 length: 16 residues. CDR1 and CDR2 (germline): SGDLS, YYNGEE. V shed 4 bases and J 4 bases; nucleotides not matched to a gene: 11. Filled out from reference TRBV9 and TRBJ1-1, the complete variable domain reads DSGVTQTPKHLITATGQRVTLRCSPRSGDLSVYWYQQSLDQGLQFLIQYYNGEERAKGNILERFSAQQFPDLHSELNLSSLELGDSALYFCASSSGTGRLGTEAFFGQGTRLTVV.

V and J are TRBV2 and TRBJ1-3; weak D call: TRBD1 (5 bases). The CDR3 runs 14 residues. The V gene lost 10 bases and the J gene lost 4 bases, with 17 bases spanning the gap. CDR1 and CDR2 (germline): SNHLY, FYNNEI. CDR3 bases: TGTGCCATACTAAAAGGGGACGTAGGAAACACCATATATTTT. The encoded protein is CAILKGDVGNTIYF. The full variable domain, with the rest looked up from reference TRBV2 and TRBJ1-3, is EPEVTQTPSHQVTQMGQEVILRCVPISNHLYFYWYRQILGQKVEFLVSFYNNEISEKSEIFDDQFSVERPDGSNFTLKIRSTKLEDSAMYFCAILKGDVGNTIYFGEGSWLTVV.

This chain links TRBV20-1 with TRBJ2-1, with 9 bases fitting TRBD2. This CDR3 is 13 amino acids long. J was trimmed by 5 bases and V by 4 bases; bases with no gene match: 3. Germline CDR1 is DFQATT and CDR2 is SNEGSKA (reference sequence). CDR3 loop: CSAKTSGDNEQFF. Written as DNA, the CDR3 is TGCAGTGCTAAGACTAGCGGAGACAATGAGCAGTTCTTC.

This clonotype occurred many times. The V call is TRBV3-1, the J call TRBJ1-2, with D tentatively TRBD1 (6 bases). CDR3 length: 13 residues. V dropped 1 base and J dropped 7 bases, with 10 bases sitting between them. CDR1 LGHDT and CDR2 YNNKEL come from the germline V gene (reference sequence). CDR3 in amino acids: CASSQGTASGYTF. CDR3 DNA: TGTGCCAGCAGCCAAGGGACAGCAAGTGGCTACACCTTC.

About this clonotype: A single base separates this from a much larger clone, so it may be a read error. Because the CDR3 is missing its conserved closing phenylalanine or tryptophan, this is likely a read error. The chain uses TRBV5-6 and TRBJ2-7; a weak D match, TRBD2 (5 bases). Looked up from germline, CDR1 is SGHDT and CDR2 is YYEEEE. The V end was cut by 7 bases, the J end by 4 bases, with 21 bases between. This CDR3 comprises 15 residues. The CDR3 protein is CASSLASGIWYEQYL. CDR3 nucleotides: TGTGCCAGCTCCCTGGCCTCGGGGATTTGGTACGAGCAGTACCTC.

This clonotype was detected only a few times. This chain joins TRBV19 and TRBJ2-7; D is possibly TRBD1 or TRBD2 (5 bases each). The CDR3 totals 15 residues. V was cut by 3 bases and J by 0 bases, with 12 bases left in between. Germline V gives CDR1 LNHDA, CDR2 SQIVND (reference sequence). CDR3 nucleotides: TGTGCCAGTAGTATGGGGGTAGGGGTCTCCTACGAGCAGTACTTC. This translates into CASSMGVGVSYEQYF.

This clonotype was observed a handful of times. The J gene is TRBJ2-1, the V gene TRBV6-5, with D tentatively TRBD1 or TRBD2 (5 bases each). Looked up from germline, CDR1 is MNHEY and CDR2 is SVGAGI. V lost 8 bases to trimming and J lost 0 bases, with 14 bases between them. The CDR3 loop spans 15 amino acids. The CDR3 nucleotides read TGTGCCAGCCGACTTGGGGACCCCTCCTACAATGAGCAGTTCTTC. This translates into CASRLGDPSYNEQFF.

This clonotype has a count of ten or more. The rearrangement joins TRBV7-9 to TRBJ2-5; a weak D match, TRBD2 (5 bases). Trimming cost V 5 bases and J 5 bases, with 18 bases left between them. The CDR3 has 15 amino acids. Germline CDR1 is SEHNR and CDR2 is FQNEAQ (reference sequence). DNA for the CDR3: TGTGCCAGCAGCCACGATAGGTGGGGAGTGGAGACCCAGTACTTC. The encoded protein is CASSHDRWGVETQYF. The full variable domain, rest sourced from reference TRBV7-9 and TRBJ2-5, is DTGVSQNPRHKITKRGQNVTFRCDPISEHNRLYWYRQTLGQGPEFLTYFQNEAQLEKSRLLSDRFSAERPKGSFSTLEIQRTEQGDSAMYLCASSHDRWGVETQYFGPGTRLLVL.